The rows below give T cell receptor beta chains drawn from one sample of a study of glioma-infiltrating T cells. TCRdb reprocessed the multiplex PCR reads via MiXCR and lists one record per CDR3 protein. The top ten hold more than 10% of the sample, which has a few hundred thousand distinct CDR3 sequences, roughly two fifths seen once. Sequenced sample: glioma tissue, nonneoplastic brain tissue, or PBMCs (not recorded which). These receptors came from a human donor with low-grade glioma or glioblastoma, undergoing nonglioma brain surgery, or in good health (not recorded which). CDR3s include the opening cysteine and the closing phenylalanine or tryptophan. A D gene is named only where the DNA matches it firmly. Only part of the rows carry a size: once, few, many, or a class if the clone is expanded.

size	D	J	V	DNA	CDR3
few	.	TRBJ2-2	TRBV7-6	TGTGCCAGCAGCTTAGCAGTAACGAACACCGGGGAGCTGTTTTTT	CASSLAVTNTGELFF
.	.	TRBJ2-6	TRBV12-3/TRBV12-4	TGTGCCAGCAGAAACCCCCTAAGCTCTGGGGCCAACGTCCTGACTTTC	CASRNPLSSGANVLTF
few	TRBD1	TRBJ2-5	TRBV28	TGTGCCAGCAGTGTAGGGACCCGTGACAGGGGGGCACAAGAGACCCAGTACTTC	CASSVGTRDRGAQETQYF
many	TRBD1	TRBJ1-2	TRBV15	TGTGCCACCAGCGACGGGACAGATAGAGGGGTTGGCTACACCTTC	CATSDGTDRGVGYTF
few	TRBD2	TRBJ2-2	TRBV28	TGTGCCAGTCAGCGGGAGAACACCGGGGAGCTGTTTTTT	CASQRENTGELFF
few	TRBD1	TRBJ1-1	TRBV7-6	TGTGCCAGCAGCTTAGGGGACAGGGGGCCGGCGGGGAACACTGAAGCTTTCTTT	CASSLGDRGPAGNTEAFF
.	TRBD2	TRBJ2-1	TRBV12-3/TRBV12-4	TGTGCCAGCAGTTTAAGGGCCTATGGCGGGAGACCTATCAATGAGCAGTTCTTC	CASSLRAYGGRPINEQFF
.	TRBD1	TRBJ1-5	TRBV12-3/TRBV12-4	TGTGCCAGCAGTCTTCACAGGGGAAGCAATCAGCCCCAGCATTTT	CASSLHRGSNQPQHF
.	.	TRBJ1-3	TRBV15	TGTGCCACCCTCTCTTCTGGAAACACCATATATTTT	CATLSSGNTIYF
few	.	TRBJ2-5	TRBV3-1	TGTGCCAGCAGCCGAGCGCGGGATCAAGAGACCCAGTACTTC	CASSRARDQETQYF
few	.	TRBJ2-3	TRBV20-1	TGCAGTGCTAGAGATATTCAGAGCACAGATACGCAGTATTTT	CSARDIQSTDTQYF
.	TRBD1	TRBJ1-5	TRBV28	TGTGCCAGCAGTCTGACAGGGACTAGCAATCAGCCCCAGCATTTT	CASSLTGTSNQPQHF
many	TRBD1	TRBJ2-7	TRBV6-2/TRBV6-3	TGTGCCAGCAGTTACTCGAGACAGGGGGACGAGCAGTACTTC	CASSYSRQGDEQYF
.	.	TRBJ1-3	TRBV7-6	TGTGCCAGCAGCCCGGATGGAGCCCGAAACTCTGGAAACACCATATATTTT	CASSPDGARNSGNTIYF
many	TRBD2	TRBJ2-4	TRBV15	TGTGCCACCCTGGGCCTAGCGGGAGGACCCCAAAACATTCAGTACTTC	CATLGLAGGPQNIQYF
few	TRBD1	TRBJ2-5	TRBV20-1	TGCAGCGCAGTCCCTGGACAGGGGGCGAGCCAAGAGACCCAGTACTTC	CSAVPGQGASQETQYF
.	.	TRBJ1-5	TRBV7-2	TGTGCCACCAACCCCTCCTTAGGGGATTATAGCAATCAGCCCCAGCATTTT	CATNPSLGDYSNQPQHF
.	TRBD1	TRBJ2-7	TRBV19	TGTGCCAGTAGTGACCGGGACAGACCTACGAGTGAGTACTTC	CASSDRDRPTSEYF
many	.	TRBJ1-6	TRBV6-2/TRBV6-3	TGTGCCAGCAGCACCTTTCGGACTGGGGCTTATTCACCCCTCCACTTT	CASSTFRTGAYSPLHF
few	.	TRBJ2-7	TRBV20-1	TGCAGTGCTAGAGAAGGGGAATATACCCACTCCTACGAGCAGTACTTC	CSAREGEYTHSYEQYF
many	.	TRBJ2-5	TRBV6-2/TRBV6-3	TGTGCCAGCAGTTACGGCCGGGACGACCAAGAGACCCAGTACTTC	CASSYGRDDQETQYF
few	TRBD2	TRBJ2-1	TRBV6-2/TRBV6-3	TGTGCCAGCAGTTACCGAACCTCTAGCGGGAGCCACAATGAGCAGTTCTTC	CASSYRTSSGSHNEQFF
.	TRBD2	TRBJ2-7	TRBV12-3/TRBV12-4	TGTGCCAGCAGTAGCCTAGCGGGGTCCGGGCAGTACTTC	CASSSLAGSGQYF
.	.	TRBJ2-5	TRBV20-1	TGCAGTGATCCCCCCAGGGGAGGAGAGGAGACCCAGTACTTC	CSDPPRGGEETQYF
.	.	TRBJ2-7	TRBV12-3/TRBV12-4	TGTGCCAGCGGGAGGGGGTTATTGGGTACCTACGAGCAGTACTTC	CASGRGLLGTYEQYF
many	TRBD2	TRBJ2-2	TRBV20-1	TGCAGTGCGCATGGACTAGCGGGTTTCTCCGGGGAGCTGTTTTTT	CSAHGLAGFSGELFF
many	.	TRBJ2-7	TRBV20-1	TGCAGTGCTAGAGATCTTACTAGAGACCTTTACGAGCAGTACTTC	CSARDLTRDLYEQYF
.	.	TRBJ2-1	TRBV18	TGTGCCAGCTCACCAGTGCAAGGGTTGAATGAGCAGTTCTTC	CASSPVQGLNEQFF
many	.	TRBJ1-5	TRBV6-6	TGTGCCAGCAGTTACTCGCGGGGGGCCGGTACGAATCAGCCCCAGCATTTT	CASSYSRGAGTNQPQHF
.	TRBD2	TRBJ2-7	TRBV4-2	TGTGCCAGCCTAGCGGGAGGATCATATGAGCAGTACTTC	CASLAGGSYEQYF
few	TRBD2	TRBJ2-1	TRBV28	TGTGCCAGCAGTCCCCGGGGAGCGGGACCCTACAATGAGCAGTTCTTC	CASSPRGAGPYNEQFF
.	TRBD2	TRBJ2-2	TRBV7-2	TGTGCCAGCAGCCGACTAGCGGGAATGAGCGGGGAGCTGTTTTTT	CASSRLAGMSGELFF
.	TRBD2	TRBJ2-1	TRBV20-1	TGCAGTGCCTGGGGACTAGCGGAGGACAATGAGCAGTTCTTC	CSAWGLAEDNEQFF
once	.	TRBJ1-2	TRBV2	TGTGCCAGCAGTGAATGCTCAAGATGTGGCTACACCTTC	CASSECSRCGYTF
.	TRBD2	TRBJ2-1	TRBV20-1	TGCAGTGCTAGGGGGACTAGCGGGAGTAACGAGCAGTTCTTC	CSARGTSGSNEQFF
many	.	TRBJ2-7	TRBV6-1	TGTGCCAGCAGAGCCGACAGGTCCTACGAGCAGTACTTC	CASRADRSYEQYF
.	TRBD1	TRBJ2-4	TRBV25-1	TGTGCCAGCAGTGAATATCTTGGGGTGACAGGGGGCGAGGACATTCAGTACTTC	CASSEYLGVTGGEDIQYF
few	TRBD1	TRBJ1-2	TRBV2	TGTGCCAGCAGTGACCAGGGGGGAGGCTACACCTTC	CASSDQGGGYTF
few	TRBD1	TRBJ2-1	TRBV7-2	TGTGCCAGCAGCTTCCGGAGACAGGGGAATGGCAATGAGCAGTTCTTC	CASSFRRQGNGNEQFF
many	.	TRBJ1-5	TRBV6-2/TRBV6-3	TGTGCCAGCAGTTCCGGGCTTGGGGGGGGCAATCAGCCCCAGCATTTT	CASSSGLGGGNQPQHF
.	.	TRBJ2-2	TRBV6-5	TGTGCCAGCAGTACGGCCGGGGAGCTGTTTTTT	CASSTAGELFF